Detailed here is one T cell receptor beta chain. Antigen specificity is unknown. This specimen comes from a study of a mutant IDH1 vaccine in newly diagnosed glioma. Time point of the sample: week 23, last vaccination. A 20-mer mutant IDH1 peptide at 300 ug was injected subcutaneously with topical imiquimod. Sequencing was performed with immunoSEQ multiplex PCR; in TCRdb, only in-frame clones are kept and a portion is missing. The sample has tens of thousands of clones, 84% seen once; the top ten hold 10% to 15%. The CDR3 is made up of 15 amino acids. V shed 5 bases, J shed 1 base, and the junction held 6 bases outside the gene matches. Per the germline V gene, CDR1 is SGHAT and CDR2 is FQNNGV.

The chain couples TRBV11-2 to TRBJ2-5, with 8 positions matching TRBD1. This TCR was recovered from a young man with glioma. The sample here was PBMCs, taken from a glioma patient whose treatment included an IDH1 peptide vaccine. CDR3 amino acids: CASSPSDRVQETQYF. In DNA, the CDR3 is TGTGCCAGCAGCCCTTCGGACAGGGTCCAAGAGACCCAGTACTTC.